This TCR beta chain is from a study of blood T cell repertoires in COVID-19. Methods used by the authors: Amplification of reference gene primers was used by the study to estimate nucleated cell counts. Generated by immunoSEQ multiplex PCR, the TCRdb table keeps only in-frame clones and is missing some. V and J calls and clone size are copied from that table; D and trimming were computed from the DNA. The sample contains about 50,000 clones, 85% to 90% of which appear only once. The junction had 8 bases not matched to a gene; V was cut back by 3 bases and J by 0 bases. This CDR3 spans 18 amino acids. Germline lookup yields CDR1 LGHDT and CDR2 YNNKEL (reference sequence).

The chain uses TRBV3-1 (or the pseudogene TRBV3-2) and TRBJ2-6; 7 nucleotides align to TRBD1. This TCR came from a man in his 70s with acute or convalescent COVID-19. The specimen was peripheral blood. The CDR3 region has the DNA TGTGCCAGCAGCCATCCTGGACAGGACGTCTCTGGGGCCAACGTCCTGACTTTC. This encodes CASSHPGQDVSGANVLTF.